Listed below are T cell receptor beta chains from one sample, sequenced in a study of blood T cell repertoires in COVID-19. Sequencing used immunoSEQ multiplex PCR; TCRdb keeps in-frame clones, though not all of them. There are 250,000 to 300,000 clones in the sample; roughly 87% occur only once, and around 0.8% lies in the top ten. Sequencing input: peripheral blood. These receptor sequences come from a woman aged 25-40 years with acute or convalescent COVID-19. Each CDR3 is given without its conserved first and last residue. D genes are given only for firm matches.

D | J | V | CDR3
NA | TRBJ1-1 | TRBV4-2 | ASSETTVMNTEAF
NA | TRBJ1-5 | TRBV28 | ASSREGGNQPQH
NA | TRBJ1-5 | TRBV30 | AWGQGSNQPQH
NA | TRBJ1-1 | TRBV29-1 | SGNRVGAEAF
NA | TRBJ2-5 | TRBV5-4 | ASSFRTLETQY
TRBD2 | TRBJ2-3 | TRBV9 | ASSERTSGRVTDTQY
NA | TRBJ2-2 | TRBV11-3 | ASSLAGANTGELF
TRBD2 | TRBJ2-2 | TRBV7-3 | ASSLMVAGVPGELF
NA | TRBJ2-7 | TRBV19 | ASRTQGGSYEQY
NA | TRBJ2-2 | TRBV10-3 | AISEATRQPGELF
NA | TRBJ2-5 | TRBV4-2 | ASSQDHLETQY
TRBD1 | TRBJ1-5 | TRBV5-8 | ASSRRRGRTQPQH
TRBD1 | TRBJ1-6 | TRBV5-5 | ASSLMGQGASPLH
TRBD1 | TRBJ1-4 | TRBV7-2 | ASSRDRGRSEKLF
NA | TRBJ2-3 | TRBV2 | ASTPGTDTQY
NA | TRBJ1-5 | TRBV27 | ASSWGPNQPQH
NA | TRBJ2-2 | TRBV6-4 | ASSEFAGEAGELF
TRBD1 | TRBJ1-2 | TRBV24-1 | ATSDSRDRESGYT
TRBD2 | TRBJ2-7 | TRBV6-5 | ASSSGLAGEQY
NA | TRBJ2-2 | TRBV25-1 | ASSDPGSGTGELF
NA | TRBJ2-5 | TRBV7-2 | ASSYSGLQETQY
TRBD2 | TRBJ2-5 | TRBV20-1 | SASVTSGQETQY